What follows are 16 T cell receptor beta chains derived from one specimen sequenced in a study of follicular helper T cells after annual influenza vaccination. Produced via immunoSEQ multiplex PCR; TCRdb's table is partial and in-frame only. In the table there are 9,900 or so clones, more than 75% of which are singletons. Time point denoted: 2014-2015 season, pre-vaccination. Sequencing was performed on CXCR5- memory CD4+ T cells sorted from blood, taken on the day of influenza vaccination. The receptors were gathered from an adult who received the influenza vaccine.

The chain carries TRBV18 and TRBJ1-4; D uncertain. Trimming removed 3 bases at V and 0 bases at J, with 5 bases between. The CDR3 spans 14 residues. Germline CDR1 KGHSH, CDR2 LQKENI. The CDR3 DNA reads TGTGCCAGCTCACCGGGCCCAACTAATGAAAAACTGTTTTTT. Translation: CASSPGPTNEKLFF.

The chain carries TRBV14 and TRBJ1-2; the match to TRBD1 covers 7 bases. V shed 5 bases and J 0 bases; nucleotides not matched to a gene: 3. Germline CDR1 and CDR2: SGHDN and FVKESK. The CDR3 runs to 14 residues. Here the CDR3 DNA reads TGTGCCAGCAGCTTGGGACAGCCTAACTATGGCTACACCTTC. Translating gives CASSLGQPNYGYTF.

This clone was seen a few times. The V gene is TRBV7-9, the J gene TRBJ2-7; perhaps TRBD1 as D (7 bases). The CDR3 contains 14 residues. With 5 bases removed from V and 3 bases from J, the gap between germline ends came to 14 bases. CDR1 and CDR2 from the germline V gene are SEHNR and FQNEAQ (reference sequence). The CDR3 loop is CASSLGGQSYEQYF. Here the CDR3 DNA reads TGTGCCAGCAGCCTCGGGGGACAGAGCTACGAGCAGTACTTC. Supplemented by reference TRBV7-9 and TRBJ2-7, the full variable domain reads DTGVSQNPRHKITKRGQNVTFRCDPISEHNRLYWYRQTLGQGPEFLTYFQNEAQLEKSRLLSDRFSAERPKGSFSTLEIQRTEQGDSAMYLCASSLGGQSYEQYFGPGTRLTVT.

This sequence joins TRBV7-2 and TRBJ1-1; 8 bases agree with TRBD1. Germline values: CDR1 SGHTA, CDR2 FQGNSA. The ends lost 5 bases at V and 5 bases at J; junction bases unmatched: 7. The CDR3 totals 14 residues. DNA for the CDR3: TGTGCCAGCAGCCCTCAGGGGGCGAGGACTGAAGCTTTCTTT. Its translation is CASSPQGARTEAFF.

This clone was counted between two and nine times. The chain combines TRBV19 with TRBJ2-7, with D maybe TRBD1 (5 bases). Trimming took 5 bases from V and 6 from J, leaving 14 bases between them. The CDR3 covers 13 residues. Germline V gene sequence: CDR1 LNHDA, CDR2 SQIVND (reference sequence). CDR3 DNA: TGTGCCAGTAGTCCCCAAGGGGCTGGCGAGCAGTACTTC. Translated: CASSPQGAGEQYF.

The CDR3 reads CASSVGLASTWDTGELFF. CDR3 coding DNA: TGCGCCAGCAGCGTGGGACTAGCCTCTACCTGGGACACCGGGGAGCTGTTTTTT. V gene TRBV5-1 combines with J gene TRBJ2-2; 9 positions agree with TRBD2. The CDR3 totals 18 residues. Germline-derived CDR1 and CDR2 are SGHRS and YFSETQ. Trimming cost V 4 bases and J 3 bases; bases outside gene matches: 13.

V gene TRBV5-1 combines with J gene TRBJ2-7, with 8 positions matching TRBD2. V trimming: 7 bases; J trimming: 3 bases; junction bases outside the gene matches: 9. The CDR3 extends over 14 amino acids. The germline V gene encodes CDR1 SGHRS and CDR2 YFSETQ. CDR3 DNA sequence: TGCGCCAGCTCCCCGGGGGGGCGTTACTACGAGCAGTACTTC. This gives the protein CASSPGGRYYEQYF. Full variable domain (outside the CDR3, taken from reference TRBV5-1 and TRBJ2-7): KAGVTQTPRYLIKTRGQQVTLSCSPISGHRSVSWYQQTPGQGLQFLFEYFSETQRNKGNFPGRFSGRQFSNSRSEMNVSTLELGDSALYLCASSPGGRYYEQYFGPGTRLTVT.

The chain is built from TRBV5-1 and TRBJ1-4; TRBD1 matches at 9 bases. This CDR3 is 16 amino acids long. Germline V gene data show CDR1 as SGHRS and CDR2 as YFSETQ. Trimming removed 3 bases from V and 3 bases from J; junction bases left unmatched: 6. CDR3 coding DNA: TGCGCCAGCAGCTACGGACAGGGGCGAGCTAATGAAAAACTGTTTTTT. Translated, it gives CASSYGQGRANEKLFF.

The chain couples TRBV18 to TRBJ2-3, with 7 nucleotides matching TRBD2. The CDR3 extends over 15 amino acids. The germline V gene has CDR1 KGHSH and CDR2 LQKENI. V lost 1 base to trimming and J lost 5 bases; unmatched junction nucleotides: 6. The chain's CDR3 is CASSPRGGSGDTQYF. The CDR3 region has the DNA TGTGCCAGCTCACCACGGGGGGGTTCCGGAGATACGCAGTATTTT.

The rearrangement links TRBV29-1 to TRBJ2-5; tentatively, D is TRBD1 (6 bases). Trimming removed 0 bases at V and 5 bases at J, with 10 bases between. Looked up from germline, CDR1 is SQVTM and CDR2 is ANQGSEA. This CDR3 contains 13 residues. CDR3 bases: TGCAGCGTTGAAGAACAGGGTGTGGAGACCCAGTACTTC. Its protein product is CSVEEQGVETQYF.

The rearrangement uses TRBV7-9 and TRBJ2-7, with a weak D call TRBD2 (5 bases). The CDR3 consists of 12 residues. Trimming pared 9 bases from V and 3 bases from J, leaving 12 bases between. Germline V gives CDR1 SEHNR, CDR2 FQNEAQ (reference sequence). CDR3 coding DNA: TGTGCCAGTTCTATCGGACTCTACGAGCAGTACTTC. This gives the protein CASSIGLYEQYF. Full variable domain (missing parts from reference TRBV7-9 and TRBJ2-7): DTGVSQNPRHKITKRGQNVTFRCDPISEHNRLYWYRQTLGQGPEFLTYFQNEAQLEKSRLLSDRFSAERPKGSFSTLEIQRTEQGDSAMYLCASSIGLYEQYFGPGTRLTVT.

The chain joins TRBV4-1 to TRBJ2-3, with TRBD2 matching over 10 bases. The CDR3 is 15 residues long. J lost 4 bases, V lost 2 bases, and 3 bases had no gene match. Germline assignment: CDR1 MGHRA and CDR2 YSYEKL. The CDR3 is CASSQLAGAPDTQYF. CDR3 bases: TGCGCCAGCAGCCAACTAGCGGGAGCCCCAGATACGCAGTATTTT.

The chain links TRBV18 to TRBJ2-5; either TRBD1 or TRBD2 may supply D (5 bases each). The V gene's germline CDR1 is KGHSH and CDR2 LQKENI. This CDR3 has 12 amino acids. Trimming removed 3 bases from V and 5 bases from J, with 7 bases in between. CDR3 amino acids: CASSPGAETQYF. CDR3 DNA: TGTGCCAGCTCACCCGGGGCGGAGACCCAGTACTTC.

The chain combines TRBV6-5 with TRBJ2-7; 8 bases line up with TRBD2. CDR1 and CDR2 from the germline V gene are MNHEY and SVGAGI. There are 16 residues in the CDR3. Losses at the gene ends were 0 bases for V and 0 bases for J; bases not matched to a gene: 4. The CDR3, as DNA: TGTGCCAGCAGTTACTCCCTAGCGGGCCGCTCCTACGAGCAGTACTTC. Its translation is CASSYSLAGRSYEQYF.

The gene calls are TRBV30 and TRBJ1-5; D not certain. The V gene's germline CDR1 is GTSNPN and CDR2 SVGIG (reference sequence). Trimming took 0 bases from V and 0 from J, leaving 9 bases between them. The CDR3 consists of 15 residues. The CDR3 spells CAWSVPGPSNQPQHF. The CDR3 DNA sequence: TGTGCCTGGAGTGTCCCAGGCCCTAGCAATCAGCCCCAGCATTTT.

This clone was recorded only once. In DNA form, the CDR3 reads TGTGCCACCCGAGAGTCGAGCACAGATACGCAGTATTTT. Protein product: CATRESSTDTQYF. The rearrangement joins TRBV10-3 to TRBJ2-3; no clear D. Germline values: CDR1 ENHRY, CDR2 SYGVKD. The CDR3 contains 13 residues. With 10 bases removed from V and 0 bases from J, the gap between germline ends came to 11 bases.